These T cell receptor beta chains were read from a single sample in a study of OX40 agonist ivuxolimab in advanced cancers. Some clones are missing from TCRdb's copy, which holds only in-frame ones; the method was immunoSEQ multiplex PCR. The sample lists about 59,000 clones; around 84% were seen once. This specimen consisted of CD4+ or CD8+ T cells sorted from blood, obtained in a trial of the OX40 agonist ivuxolimab. These TCRs come from an adult with an advanced solid tumor such as melanoma, head and neck, liver or kidney cancer. CDR3s include the opening cysteine and the closing phenylalanine or tryptophan. The D gene is left open where the match is weak. Clone size is stated in some rows and not others, as once, few, many or a class when expanded.

abundance,d_gene,j_gene,v_gene,CDR3aa,CDR3nt
NA,NA,TRBJ2-7,TRBV15,CATSRGGVTYEQYF,TGTGCCACCAGCAGGGGGGGTGTAACCTACGAGCAGTACTTC
once,NA,TRBJ1-4,TRBV18,CASSDGLTSTNEKLFF,TGTGCCAGCTCCGATGGCCTCACTTCAACTAATGAAAAACTGTTTTTT
NA,NA,TRBJ2-7,TRBV11-2,CASSLDFNGPHEQYF,TGTGCCAGCAGCTTAGATTTTAACGGCCCCCACGAGCAGTACTTC
NA,NA,TRBJ2-3,TRBV23-1,CARIRSCSTDTQYF,TGCGCCAGGATCCGTAGTTGTAGCACAGATACGCAGTATTTT
NA,NA,TRBJ2-1,TRBV7-6,CASSTWDLSYNEQFF,TGTGCCAGCAGCACATGGGACCTCTCCTACAATGAGCAGTTCTTC
NA,NA,TRBJ2-7,TRBV7-2,CASSLERARHEQYF,TGTGCCAGCAGCTTAGAAAGAGCTAGACACGAGCAGTACTTC
NA,NA,TRBJ1-1,TRBV7-2,CASSFGLVTENSMNTEAFF,TGTGCCAGCAGCTTCGGTTTGGTGACGGAGAATTCCATGAACACTGAAGCTTTCTTT
NA,TRBD1,TRBJ1-5,TRBV7-2,CASSLGQGVGQPQHF,TGTGCCAGCAGCTTAGGACAGGGGGTGGGTCAGCCCCAGCATTTT
NA,NA,TRBJ1-1,TRBV21-1,CASSKEVRGRGTEAFF,TGTGCCAGCAGCAAAGAGGTGAGGGGGCGAGGGACTGAAGCTTTCTTT
NA,NA,TRBJ2-3,TRBV30,CACLGLVTQYF,TGTGCCTGTCTAGGACTTGTTACGCAGTATTTT
few,TRBD2,TRBJ2-7,TRBV2,CAGSGGISYEQYF,TGTGCCGGTAGCGGGGGCATTTCCTACGAGCAGTACTTC
once,NA,TRBJ2-7,TRBV11-2,CASSLGLEQYF,TGTGCCAGCAGCCTGGGGCTCGAGCAGTACTTC
NA,NA,TRBJ1-1,TRBV6-5,CASSYSGGRMNTEAFF,TGTGCCAGCAGTTACTCTGGGGGGAGGATGAACACTGAAGCTTTCTTT
NA,NA,TRBJ1-5,TRBV4-1,CASSQENRAYQPQHF,TGCGCCAGCAGCCAAGAAAACAGGGCATACCAGCCCCAGCATTTT
once,NA,TRBJ2-5,TRBV11-2,CASSQGETQYF,TGTGCCAGCAGTCAGGGGGAGACCCAGTACTTC
NA,NA,TRBJ2-1,TRBV6-1,CASKRTDSDEQFF,TGTGCCAGCAAGAGGACAGACTCCGATGAGCAGTTCTTC
once,TRBD1,TRBJ1-5,TRBV4-1,CASSQADRGNQPQHF,TGCGCCAGCAGCCAAGCCGACAGGGGCAATCAGCCCCAGCATTTT
once,NA,TRBJ2-1,TRBV7-9,CASSFMGYDEQFF,TGTGCCAGCAGCTTTATGGGTTACGATGAGCAGTTCTTC
NA,TRBD1,TRBJ2-5,TRBV14,CASSRWGQQETQYF,TGTGCCAGCAGCCGCTGGGGACAGCAAGAGACCCAGTACTTC
NA,NA,TRBJ1-4,TRBV5-1,CASSVGTSTNEKLFF,TGCGCCAGCAGCGTCGGGACCTCAACTAATGAAAAACTGTTTTTT
NA,TRBD1,TRBJ1-1,TRBV5-1,CASSLGRTGTTEAFF,TGCGCCAGCAGCTTGGGCCGGACAGGGACCACTGAAGCTTTCTTT
many,TRBD1,TRBJ1-5,TRBV11-3,CASSSTGQAYNQPQHF,TGTGCCAGCAGCTCAACCGGACAGGCATACAATCAGCCCCAGCATTTT
few,TRBD1,TRBJ2-1,TRBV28,CASSYQPGGSYNEQFF,TGTGCCAGCAGTTACCAGCCAGGGGGCTCCTACAATGAGCAGTTCTTC
few,NA,TRBJ1-6,TRBV19,CASSGGRTYNSPLHF,TGTGCCAGTAGTGGGGGTCGGACATATAATTCACCCCTCCACTTT
NA,NA,TRBJ2-1,TRBV5-1,CASWDVFDNEQFF,TGCGCCAGTTGGGACGTATTCGACAATGAGCAGTTCTTC
NA,TRBD1,TRBJ1-2,TRBV6-1,CASSGPTTGVYDGYGYTF,TGTGCCAGCAGTGGCCCGACGACAGGGGTCTATGATGGTTATGGCTACACCTTC
NA,NA,TRBJ2-5,TRBV6-5,CASRWILTPGTQYF,TGTGCCAGCAGGTGGATCTTAACCCCGGGGACCCAGTACTTC
NA,NA,TRBJ1-4,TRBV27,CASRTGVNEKLFF,TGTGCCAGCAGGACGGGAGTGAATGAAAAACTGTTTTTT
few,NA,TRBJ1-4,TRBV7-9,CASSSYDGSNEKLFF,TGTGCCAGCAGCTCATATGACGGGTCTAATGAAAAACTGTTTTTT
NA,NA,TRBJ2-3,TRBV7-2,CASSSRGRGTDTQYF,TGTGCCAGCAGCTCCAGGGGGCGGGGGACAGATACGCAGTATTTT
NA,NA,TRBJ1-5,TRBV29-1,CSAAGGNNQPQHF,TGCAGCGCTGCTGGGGGGAACAATCAGCCCCAGCATTTT
NA,NA,TRBJ1-1,TRBV27,CASSPGLGAEAFF,TGTGCCAGCAGTCCAGGCCTGGGGGCTGAAGCTTTCTTT
once,NA,TRBJ2-3,TRBV14,CASSQGRVTDTQYF,TGTGCCAGCAGCCAAGGCAGAGTCACAGATACGCAGTATTTT
NA,TRBD2,TRBJ2-1,TRBV28,CASSAGGDGNEQFF,TGTGCCAGCAGCGCGGGGGGGGATGGCAATGAGCAGTTCTTC
NA,NA,TRBJ2-7,TRBV21-1,CASSKVVDYEQYF,TGTGCCAGCAGCAAGGTTGTGGACTACGAGCAGTACTTC
NA,TRBD1,TRBJ2-7,TRBV7-9,CASSLVGTGKDEQYF,TGTGCCAGCAGCTTAGTTGGGACAGGGAAGGACGAGCAGTACTTC
NA,NA,TRBJ1-4,TRBV14,CASSRQDSPYNEKLFF,TGTGCCAGCAGCCGACAGGACAGTCCCTATAATGAAAAACTGTTTTTT
NA,NA,TRBJ1-2,TRBV7-2,CASSPREENYGYTF,TGTGCCAGCAGCCCCCGCGAGGAAAACTATGGCTACACCTTC
NA,TRBD2,TRBJ2-7,TRBV11-2,CASSWGPGTSYLEQYF,TGTGCCAGCAGCTGGGGGCCCGGGACTAGCTATCTCGAGCAGTACTTC
NA,NA,TRBJ1-6,TRBV30,CAWSEGRVDSPLHF,TGTGCCTGGAGTGAGGGCAGGGTAGATTCACCCCTCCACTTT
NA,TRBD1,TRBJ1-2,TRBV9,CASSGGDRGTGYTF,TGTGCCAGCAGCGGAGGGGACAGGGGGACTGGCTACACCTTC
NA,NA,TRBJ1-5,TRBV7-5,CARSLWGPPCDSNQPQHF,TGTGCCAGAAGCTTATGGGGCCCGCCCTGTGATAGCAATCAGCCCCAGCATTTT
NA,NA,TRBJ2-7,TRBV6-5,CASSSNRESDEQYF,TGTGCCAGCAGTTCAAACAGGGAGTCCGACGAGCAGTACTTC
NA,NA,TRBJ2-7,TRBV30,CAWGLGGRTYEQYF,TGTGCCTGGGGATTGGGGGGGCGGACTTACGAGCAGTACTTC
NA,NA,TRBJ1-2,TRBV18,CASSPDRNYGYTF,TGTGCCAGCTCCCCTGACAGAAACTATGGCTACACCTTC
NA,TRBD1,TRBJ1-5,TRBV7-2,CASSVQGDSNQPQHF,TGTGCCAGCAGCGTCCAGGGGGACAGCAATCAGCCCCAGCATTTT
NA,NA,TRBJ2-7,TRBV2,CASSEFPGEQYF,TGTGCCAGCAGTGAATTCCCGGGGGAGCAGTACTTC
NA,TRBD2,TRBJ2-1,TRBV27,CASSPRRSSGVYNEQFF,TGTGCCAGCAGCCCACGGAGAAGTAGCGGGGTATACAATGAGCAGTTCTTC
few,NA,TRBJ2-7,TRBV10-1,CASSERARLEQYF,TGCGCCAGCAGTGAGCGGGCTAGACTCGAGCAGTACTTC
few,NA,TRBJ1-1,TRBV10-1,CASSADISTEAFF,TGCGCCAGCAGTGCCGACATTTCTACTGAAGCTTTCTTT
NA,NA,TRBJ2-2,TRBV5-6,CASSLGRNTGELFF,TGTGCCAGCAGCTTGGGCAGGAACACCGGGGAGCTGTTTTTT